Listed here are 17 T cell receptor beta chains from one sample, sequenced in a study of long-term antiretroviral therapy in people with HIV. A v3.0 immunoSEQ assay was performed at survey level. Method: immunoSEQ multiplex PCR; TCRdb's copy keeps in-frame clones and lacks some. The sample consists of tens of thousands of clones, around 83% of them appearing once. This specimen was unsorted PBMCs, taken 0.7 years before starting antiretroviral therapy. These TCRs come from a young man with HIV.

The chain has TRBV10-1 and TRBJ1-4; no firm D call. Trimming took 2 bases from V and 0 from J, leaving 10 bases between them. The CDR3 spans 16 residues. CDR1 and CDR2 (germline): WNHNN, SYGVQD (reference sequence). CDR3 in DNA: TGCGCCAGCAGTGAGCCGTCCCCTTCAACTAATGAAAAACTGTTTTTT. Translating gives CASSEPSPSTNEKLFF.

V is TRBV28 and J is TRBJ2-2, with 15 bases lining up with TRBD2. The CDR3 has 17 amino acids. CDR1 and CDR2 from the germline V gene are MDHEN and SYDVKM. The V and J ends lost 6 bases and 6 bases, in that order; junction bases with no gene match: 8. DNA of the CDR3: TGTGCCAGCAGGCCGGCGGGACTAGCGGGGGGCCCCGGGGAGCTGTTTTTT. It yields the protein CASRPAGLAGGPGELFF.

The chain uses TRBV5-1 and TRBJ1-2; D is undetermined. This CDR3 is built from 14 residues. V was shortened by 3 bases and J by 5 bases, with 14 bases between the two germline ends. The germline gives CDR1 SGHRS, CDR2 YFSETQ. Here the CDR3 reads CASSSLTADYGYTF. CDR3 DNA sequence: TGCGCCAGCAGCTCCTTGACGGCCGATTATGGCTACACCTTC. The variable domain in full, completed from reference TRBV5-1 and TRBJ1-2, reads KAGVTQTPRYLIKTRGQQVTLSCSPISGHRSVSWYQQTPGQGLQFLFEYFSETQRNKGNFPGRFSGRQFSNSRSEMNVSTLELGDSALYLCASSSLTADYGYTFGSGTRLTVV.

The chain combines TRBV6-6 with TRBJ2-7, with D perhaps being TRBD1 or TRBD2 (5 bases each). This CDR3 spans 13 amino acids. Germline V gene lookup returns CDR1 MNHNY and CDR2 SVGAGI (reference sequence). The V end was cut by 0 bases, the J end by 5 bases, with 8 bases between. The CDR3 here is CASSYSQGDEQYF. DNA of the CDR3: TGTGCCAGCAGTTACTCCCAGGGAGACGAGCAGTACTTC.

This chain uses TRBV5-6 with TRBJ2-7, with 10 bases lining up with TRBD2. Trimming took 0 bases from V and 3 from J; bases not matched to a gene: 3. Germline V gene lookup returns CDR1 SGHDT and CDR2 YYEEEE. The CDR3 loop spans 15 amino acids. The CDR3 is CASSLAASGGYEQYF. CDR3 nucleotide sequence: TGTGCCAGCAGCTTGGCCGCTAGCGGGGGCTACGAGCAGTACTTC.

J is TRBJ1-2 and V is TRBV7-2; TRBD1 is a possible D gene (5 bases). V dropped 4 bases and J dropped 4 bases, with 19 bases sitting between them. The CDR3 is made up of 16 amino acids. CDR1 SGHTA and CDR2 FQGNSA come from the germline V gene. DNA of the CDR3: TGTGCCAGCAGCTCGAATTCTCAGGGAGGAGGCTATGGCTACACCTTC. It yields the protein CASSSNSQGGGYGYTF.

V usage is TRBV19 and J usage is TRBJ1-4, with 10 bases fitting TRBD1. Germline assignment: CDR1 LNHDA and CDR2 SQIVND (reference sequence). J gave up 7 bases and V 4 bases, and 3 bases lay outside the gene matches. This CDR3 spans 14 amino acids. CDR3 loop: CASSTTGGSEKLFF. The DNA for the CDR3 is TGTGCCAGTAGTACGACAGGGGGCAGTGAAAAACTGTTTTTT. Based on the CDR3 plus reference TRBV19 and TRBJ1-4, the full variable domain is DGGITQSPKYLFRKEGQNVTLSCEQNLNHDAMYWYRQDPGQGLRLIYYSQIVNDFQKGDIAEGYSVSREKKESFPLTVTSAQKNPTAFYLCASSTTGGSEKLFFGSGTQLSVL.

V is TRBV5-4 and J is TRBJ1-1, with D possibly TRBD1 on 5 matching bases. The CDR3 sequence is 16 residues long. With 0 bases removed from V and 0 bases from J, the gap between germline ends came to 12 bases. From germline, CDR1 is SGHNT and CDR2 YYREEE (reference sequence). The DNA of the CDR3 is TGTGCCAGCAGCTTGGAGGTTGGGGCCTTGAACACTGAAGCTTTCTTT. Its protein product is CASSLEVGALNTEAFF.

This sequence joins TRBV7-8 and TRBJ1-3; D gene uncertain. The ends were cut back, 2 bases at V and 4 bases at J, with 9 bases in the middle. CDR3 size: 14 residues. The germline gives CDR1 SGHVS, CDR2 FQNEAQ. The CDR3 region is CASSLSSRGNTIYF. The DNA of the CDR3 is TGTGCCAGCAGCTTAAGTTCGAGAGGAAACACCATATATTTT.

V usage is TRBV7-2 and J usage is TRBJ2-7, with D unresolved. The CDR3 runs to 12 residues. Per germline, CDR1 SGHTA and CDR2 FQGNSA. V dropped 4 bases and J dropped 4 bases, with 8 bases sitting between them. CDR3 loop: CASSSLGYEQYF. In nucleotides, the CDR3 is TGTGCCAGCAGCTCCCTCGGATACGAGCAGTACTTC.

This clone was counted a single time. The V gene is TRBV9, the J gene TRBJ1-6; 8 nucleotides line up with TRBD1. The CDR3 covers 18 residues. Germline CDR1 reads SGDLS; CDR2 reads YYNGEE. The trim removed 0 bases at V and 7 bases at J, leaving 12 bases unmatched. CDR3 bases: TGTGCCAGCAGCGTAGCTACGGGTTGGGGACAGGAAAATTCACCCCTCCACTTT. It codes for CASSVATGWGQENSPLHF.

By sample fraction, this clone is medium-sized. The CDR3: CASSRDAWAETQYF. The DNA for the CDR3 is TGTGCCAGCAGCAGGGACGCGTGGGCGGAGACCCAGTACTTC. This chain connects TRBV9 to TRBJ2-5; D is possibly TRBD1 or TRBD2 (5 bases each). This CDR3 comprises 14 residues. V was cut by 4 bases and J by 5 bases, with 15 bases left in between. Per germline, CDR1 SGDLS and CDR2 YYNGEE.

This clone appeared a few times. The chain links TRBV21-1 to TRBJ1-6. TRBV21-1 corresponds to a pseudogene. The CDR3 is made up of 14 amino acids. The CDR3 DNA follows: TGTGCCAGCAGCGTAGACGCCTATAATTCACCCCTCCACTTT. Translation gives CASSVDAYNSPLHF.

The V call is TRBV19, the J call TRBJ2-5, with 7 bases matching TRBD2. J was trimmed by 2 bases and V by 8 bases; bases with no gene match: 5. The germline CDR1 and CDR2 sequences are LNHDA and SQIVND (reference sequence). This CDR3 is 13 amino acids long. The CDR3 region has the DNA TGTGCCAGTCGCGCTAGCGGACAAGAGACCCAGTACTTC. Its translation: CASRASGQETQYF.

This chain links TRBV5-1 with TRBJ2-7; tentatively, D is TRBD1 (6 bases). This CDR3 is built from 13 residues. Between the trimmed V and J ends, which lost 4 bases and 5 bases, there was a span of 13 bases. Germline CDR1 and CDR2: SGHRS and YFSETQ. The CDR3 bases are TGCGCCAGCAGCAATACAGGGACCCACGAGCAGTACTTC. It translates to CASSNTGTHEQYF. Full variable domain (rest looked up from reference TRBV5-1 and TRBJ2-7): KAGVTQTPRYLIKTRGQQVTLSCSPISGHRSVSWYQQTPGQGLQFLFEYFSETQRNKGNFPGRFSGRQFSNSRSEMNVSTLELGDSALYLCASSNTGTHEQYFGPGTRLTVT.

The chain couples TRBV28 to TRBJ1-2; the D is unclear. Per germline, CDR1 MDHEN and CDR2 SYDVKM. The V end lost 5 bases, the J end lost 2 bases, and 9 bases lay between the germline ends. This CDR3 is 13 amino acids long. The CDR3 DNA follows: TGTGCCAGCAGTCACGGGCCGAACTATGGCTACACCTTC. This codes for CASSHGPNYGYTF.

The chain is built from TRBV29-1 and TRBJ1-2, with D possibly TRBD1 on 6 matching bases. CDR3 length equals 11 residues. Looked up from germline, CDR1 is SQVTM and CDR2 is ANQGSEA. The germline V and J ends were trimmed by 7 bases and 5 bases, with 11 bases remaining between them. The CDR3 nucleotides are TGCAGCGGCCGGACAGCTTATGGCTACACCTTC. Amino acid sequence: CSGRTAYGYTF.